This TCR beta chain is from a study of cytomegalovirus exposure and HLA in healthy donors. Study results and caveats: As confirmed in vitro, a few CMV-associated chains were specific for CMV antigens. In a later analysis, fewer than 20,000 TCR beta sequences were associated with HLA alleles at 0.05 false discovery rate. It was reported that the classifier diagnosed cytomegalovirus status with high specificity and sensitivity in both the original and validation cohorts. Rarity characterized most TCR sequences, yet some public TCRs appeared in many donors.

The CDR3 extends over 12 amino acids. Germline lookup yields CDR1 SGHRS and CDR2 YFSETQ. The V gene lost 5 bases and the J gene lost 0 bases, with 6 bases spanning the gap. To note about this clone: Its antigen is unknown.

The PCR employed 60 Vbeta primers together with 13 Jbeta primers. TCRdb keeps only in-frame clones here, not all; method: immunoSEQ multiplex PCR. There are around 130,000 clones in the sample; 80% to 85% occur only once, and approximately 1% lies in the top ten. The clonotype comes from a boy younger than 18 in good health and CMV-seronegative. This rearrangement joins TRBV5-1 to TRBJ2-7; no definite D call. The sequenced material came from PBMCs. The DNA for the CDR3 is TGCGCCAGCAGTCAAAACTCCTACGAGCAGTACTTC. It encodes CASSQNSYEQYF. Based on the CDR3 plus reference TRBV5-1 and TRBJ2-7, the full variable domain is KAGVTQTPRYLIKTRGQQVTLSCSPISGHRSVSWYQQTPGQGLQFLFEYFSETQRNKGNFPGRFSGRQFSNSRSEMNVSTLELGDSALYLCASSQNSYEQYFGPGTRLTVT.